What follows describes a single T cell receptor beta chain. These data are taken from a study of OX40 agonist ivuxolimab in advanced cancers. Clones were sequenced by immunoSEQ multiplex PCR, and TCRdb holds only the in-frame ones, with some missing. The sample carries about 37,000 clones, approximately 80% recorded once. This clonotype originated in an adult with an advanced solid tumor such as melanoma, head and neck, liver or kidney cancer. This specimen consisted of CD4+ or CD8+ T cells sorted from blood, obtained in a trial of the OX40 agonist ivuxolimab.

The CDR3 DNA is TGTGCCAGCGGCCCGAGACTCCAAGAGACCCAGTACTTC. It translates to CASGPRLQETQYF. V is TRBV27 and J is TRBJ2-5; D not certain. Per germline, CDR1 MNHEY and CDR2 SMNVEV (reference sequence). The CDR3 is 13 residues long. Between the trimmed V and J ends, which lost 8 bases and 1 base, there was a span of 11 bases.